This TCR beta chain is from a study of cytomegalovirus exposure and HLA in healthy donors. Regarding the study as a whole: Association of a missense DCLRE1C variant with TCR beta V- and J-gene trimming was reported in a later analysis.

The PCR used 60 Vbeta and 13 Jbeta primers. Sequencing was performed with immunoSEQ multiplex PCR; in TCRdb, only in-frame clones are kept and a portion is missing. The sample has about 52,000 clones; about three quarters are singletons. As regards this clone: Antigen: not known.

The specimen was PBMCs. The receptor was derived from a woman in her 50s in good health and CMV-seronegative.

CDR3 region: CASSLTPGGYEQYF. CDR3 coding DNA: TGCGCCAGCAGCTTGACCCCGGGAGGATACGAGCAGTACTTC. The rearrangement links TRBV5-1 to TRBJ2-7; 7 bases align to TRBD2. Germline V lookup: CDR1 SGHRS, CDR2 YFSETQ. The CDR3 covers 14 residues. V shed 1 base, J shed 4 bases, and the junction held 5 bases outside the gene matches.